This T cell receptor beta chain came from a study of blood T cell repertoires in COVID-19. Study details: The cDNA or gDNA used as material had been derived from T cells, B-cell-depleted T cells, or PBMCs.

The CDR3 loop spans 11 amino acids. The V and J ends lost 2 bases and 6 bases respectively, with 3 bases between them. CDR1 and CDR2 (germline): SGHNT, YYREEE (reference sequence). Original data processing: Amplification of reference gene primers provided the estimated nucleated cell counts. Profiling relied on immunoSEQ multiplex PCR, and the TCRdb table lists in-frame clones only, not all of them. Clone size and the V and J calls come from that table; the DNA yielded D and trimming. The table has around 42,000 clones, approximately 79% seen once; the top ten hold around a third. This chain connects TRBV5-4 to TRBJ2-1; D call uncertain. The sequencing sample was made of peripheral blood. This TCR came from an elderly woman with acute or convalescent COVID-19. The chain's CDR3 is CASSFINEQFF. As DNA, the CDR3 is TGTGCCAGCAGCTTTATCAATGAGCAGTTCTTC.